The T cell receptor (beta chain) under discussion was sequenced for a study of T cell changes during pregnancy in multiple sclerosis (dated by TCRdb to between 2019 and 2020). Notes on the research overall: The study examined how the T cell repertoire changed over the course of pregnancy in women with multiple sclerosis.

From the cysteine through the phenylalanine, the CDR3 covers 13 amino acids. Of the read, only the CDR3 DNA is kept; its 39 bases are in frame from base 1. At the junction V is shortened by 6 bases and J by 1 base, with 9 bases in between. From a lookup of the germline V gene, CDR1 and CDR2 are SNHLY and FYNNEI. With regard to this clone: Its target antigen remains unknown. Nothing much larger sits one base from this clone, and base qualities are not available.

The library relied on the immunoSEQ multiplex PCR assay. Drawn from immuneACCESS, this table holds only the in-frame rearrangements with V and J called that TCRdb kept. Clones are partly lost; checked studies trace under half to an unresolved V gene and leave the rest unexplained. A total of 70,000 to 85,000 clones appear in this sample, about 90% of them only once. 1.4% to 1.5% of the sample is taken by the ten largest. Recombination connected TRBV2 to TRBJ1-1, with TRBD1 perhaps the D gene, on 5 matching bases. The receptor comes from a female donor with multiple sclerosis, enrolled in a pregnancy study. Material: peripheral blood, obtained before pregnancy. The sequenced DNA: TGTGCCAGCAGGGTGACAGAGAACACTGAAGCTTTCTTT. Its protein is CASRVTENTEAFF.